This T cell receptor beta chain was identified during a study of T cell responses to AZD1222 COVID-19 vaccine. CDR3 size: 11 residues. V lost 3 bases to trimming and J lost 6 bases, with 3 bases between them. Germline V gene lookup returns CDR1 SGHTA and CDR2 FQGTGA. This table comes from immunoSEQ multiplex PCR, and its TCRdb copy is limited to in-frame clones, with some not included. The data contain 80,000 or so clones, approximately 90% of them singletons. The sample consisted of peripheral blood, taken on day 0 of AZD1222 vaccination. V gene TRBV7-3 combines with J gene TRBJ2-1; unclear D gene. The receptor was isolated from an adult in good health. DNA of the CDR3: TGTGCCAGCAGCTTGACCAATGAGCAGTTCTTC. This sequence encodes CASSLTNEQFF.